The entry below gives a single T cell receptor (beta chain) sequence along with its context. These data come from a study of blood T cell repertoires in COVID-19. CDR3 size: 14 residues. Germline V gene data show CDR1 as MNHEY and CDR2 as SVGAGI. Trimming cost V 7 bases and J 5 bases, with 17 bases left between them. Original handling: It was from reference gene primer amplification that nucleated cell counts were estimated. Assay: immunoSEQ multiplex PCR; the TCRdb copy retains only in-frame clones and omits some. That table gives V, J and clone size, and the DNA gave D and trimming. The data hold about 410,000 clones, with roughly 88% observed a single time.

This TCR was recovered from a woman aged 30 to 39 with active or convalescent COVID-19. Sample: peripheral blood. This rearrangement joins TRBV6-5 to TRBJ1-1; D is unclear. The CDR3 DNA sequence: TGTGCCAGCACCAAGGGAGGGAAAGGGACTGAAGCTTTCTTT. Translated, it gives CASTKGGKGTEAFF.